The clone carrying this T cell receptor beta chain was detected only a few times. Amplified TCR beta CDR3 regions derived from RNA transcripts. A set of HTBI primers served as the primers for a first-round RT-PCR of the TCR CDR3. TCRdb processed the multiplex PCR reads anew with MiXCR; each CDR3 protein has one entry. The sample gives hundreds of thousands of distinct CDR3 sequences, over 12% of which show up once; approximately 27% is in the top ten. This entry belongs to a study of T cells in Graves' hyperthyroidism and ophthalmopathy. The source is a man aged 50-59 years with Graves' ophthalmopathy. The sequenced sample was blood.

This chain's CDR3 is CAIHTGANEQYF. In DNA, the CDR3 is TGTGCCATCCACACAGGGGCTAACGAGCAGTACTTC. The V and J genes are TRBV6-1 and TRBJ2-7, with TRBD1 identical over 7 bases. Germline V lookup: CDR1 MNHNS, CDR2 SASEGT. V dropped 10 bases and J dropped 5; count of bases not matched to a gene: 8. CDR3 length: 12 amino acids.